The present T cell receptor (beta chain) was sequenced within a study of technical replicates of blood from a few donors. TCRdb's copy holds only in-frame clones and misses some; the assay was immunoSEQ multiplex PCR. The sample contains 84,000 or so clones, 93% of which appear only once. The CDR3 is 12 amino acids. The germline gives CDR1 MNHNS, CDR2 SASEGT. V was pared by 0 bases and J by 7 bases, with 7 bases between. The chain carries TRBV6-1 and TRBJ2-7; D is unclear. The TCR was taken from a human donor in good health. The sequencing sample was made of T cells isolated from PBMCs. The CDR3, as DNA: TGTGCCAGCAGTGAAGCTTTTAAAGAGCAGTACTTC. Translated, it gives CASSEAFKEQYF.